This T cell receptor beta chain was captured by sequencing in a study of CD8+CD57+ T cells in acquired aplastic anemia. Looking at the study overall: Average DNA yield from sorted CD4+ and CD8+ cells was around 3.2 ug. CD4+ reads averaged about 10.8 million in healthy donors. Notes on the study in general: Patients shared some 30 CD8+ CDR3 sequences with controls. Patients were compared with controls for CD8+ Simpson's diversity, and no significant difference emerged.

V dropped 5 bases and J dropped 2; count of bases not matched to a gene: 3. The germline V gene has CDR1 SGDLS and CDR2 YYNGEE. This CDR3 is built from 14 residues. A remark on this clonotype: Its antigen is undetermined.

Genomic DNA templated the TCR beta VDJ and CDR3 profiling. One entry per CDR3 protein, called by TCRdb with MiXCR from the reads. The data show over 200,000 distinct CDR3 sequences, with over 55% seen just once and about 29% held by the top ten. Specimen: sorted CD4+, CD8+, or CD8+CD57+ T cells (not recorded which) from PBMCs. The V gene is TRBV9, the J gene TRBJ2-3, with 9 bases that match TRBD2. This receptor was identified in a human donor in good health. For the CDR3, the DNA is TGTGCCAGCAGTGAGCGGGGGGTCACAGATACGCAGTATTTT. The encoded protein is CASSERGVTDTQYF.